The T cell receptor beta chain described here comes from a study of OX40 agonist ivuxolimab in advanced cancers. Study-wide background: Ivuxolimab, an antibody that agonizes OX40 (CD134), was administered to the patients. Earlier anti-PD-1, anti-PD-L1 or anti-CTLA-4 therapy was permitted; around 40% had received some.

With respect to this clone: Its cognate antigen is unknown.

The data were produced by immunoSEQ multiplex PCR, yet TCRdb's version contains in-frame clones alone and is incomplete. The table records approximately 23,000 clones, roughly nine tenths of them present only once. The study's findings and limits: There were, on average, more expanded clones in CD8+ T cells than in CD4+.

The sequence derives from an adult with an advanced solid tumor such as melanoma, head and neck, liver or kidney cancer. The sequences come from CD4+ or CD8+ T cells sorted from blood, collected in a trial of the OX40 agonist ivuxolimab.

Here the CDR3 reads CALGTSGSPDTQYF. As DNA, the CDR3 is TGTGCCTTAGGGACTAGCGGGAGTCCAGATACGCAGTATTTT. The rearrangement links TRBV6-5 to TRBJ2-3, with TRBD2 matching 14 bases. The V and J ends lost 11 bases and 4 bases, in that order; junction bases with no gene match: 5. The germline gives CDR1 MNHEY, CDR2 SVGAGI. The CDR3 is 14 residues long.